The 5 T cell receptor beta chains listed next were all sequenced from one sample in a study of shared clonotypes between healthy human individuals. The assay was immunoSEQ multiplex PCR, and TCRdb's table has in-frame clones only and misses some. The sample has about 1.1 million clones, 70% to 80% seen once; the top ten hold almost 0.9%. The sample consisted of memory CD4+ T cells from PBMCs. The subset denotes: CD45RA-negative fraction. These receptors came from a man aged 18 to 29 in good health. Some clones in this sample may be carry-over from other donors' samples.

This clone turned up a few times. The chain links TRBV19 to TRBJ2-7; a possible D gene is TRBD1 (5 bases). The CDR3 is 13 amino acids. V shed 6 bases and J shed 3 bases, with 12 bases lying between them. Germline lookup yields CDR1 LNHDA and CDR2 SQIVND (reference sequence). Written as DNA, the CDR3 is TGTGCCAGTAGCCCCGACAGAAACTACGAGCAGTACTTC. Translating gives CASSPDRNYEQYF.

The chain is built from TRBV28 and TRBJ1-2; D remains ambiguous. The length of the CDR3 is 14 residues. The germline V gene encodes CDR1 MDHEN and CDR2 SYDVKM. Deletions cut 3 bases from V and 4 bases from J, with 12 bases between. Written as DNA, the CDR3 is TGTGCCAGCAGTTTGATTGCCGGAAGCTATGGCTACACCTTC. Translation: CASSLIAGSYGYTF.

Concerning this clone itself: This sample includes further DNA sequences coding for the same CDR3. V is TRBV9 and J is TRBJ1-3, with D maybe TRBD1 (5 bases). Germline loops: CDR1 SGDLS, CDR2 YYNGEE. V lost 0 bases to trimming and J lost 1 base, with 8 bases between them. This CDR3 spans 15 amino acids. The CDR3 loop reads CASSVGAGSGNTIYF. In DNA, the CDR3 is TGTGCCAGCAGCGTAGGGGCAGGGTCTGGAAACACCATATATTTT.

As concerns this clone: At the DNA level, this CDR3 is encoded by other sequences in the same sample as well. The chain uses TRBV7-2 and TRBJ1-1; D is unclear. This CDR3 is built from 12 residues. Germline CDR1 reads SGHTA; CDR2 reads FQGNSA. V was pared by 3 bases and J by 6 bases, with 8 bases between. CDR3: CASSFGVAEAFF. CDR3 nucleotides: TGTGCCAGCAGCTTCGGGGTGGCTGAAGCTTTCTTT.

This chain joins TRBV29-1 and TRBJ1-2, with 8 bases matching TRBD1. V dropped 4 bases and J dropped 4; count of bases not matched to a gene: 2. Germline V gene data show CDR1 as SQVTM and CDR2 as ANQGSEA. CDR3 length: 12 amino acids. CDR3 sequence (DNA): TGCAGCGTTGCACAGGGGGTCTATGGCTACACCTTC. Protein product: CSVAQGVYGYTF.